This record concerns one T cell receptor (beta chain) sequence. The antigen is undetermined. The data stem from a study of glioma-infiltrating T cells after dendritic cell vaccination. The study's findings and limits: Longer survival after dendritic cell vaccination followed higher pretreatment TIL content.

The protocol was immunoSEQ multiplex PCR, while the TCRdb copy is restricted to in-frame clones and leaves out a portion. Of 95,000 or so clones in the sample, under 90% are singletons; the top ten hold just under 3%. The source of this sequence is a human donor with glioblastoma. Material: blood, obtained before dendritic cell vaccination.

In DNA, the CDR3 is TGCGCCAGCAGCCAAGATCGGACTTATACCTACGAGCAGTACTTC. Protein sequence: CASSQDRTYTYEQYF. The chain combines TRBV4-1 with TRBJ2-7; perhaps TRBD2 as D (5 bases). The CDR3 consists of 15 residues. The germline gives CDR1 MGHRA, CDR2 YSYEKL. Trimming shortened V by 0 bases and J by 2 bases, and 11 bases separated the two germline ends.